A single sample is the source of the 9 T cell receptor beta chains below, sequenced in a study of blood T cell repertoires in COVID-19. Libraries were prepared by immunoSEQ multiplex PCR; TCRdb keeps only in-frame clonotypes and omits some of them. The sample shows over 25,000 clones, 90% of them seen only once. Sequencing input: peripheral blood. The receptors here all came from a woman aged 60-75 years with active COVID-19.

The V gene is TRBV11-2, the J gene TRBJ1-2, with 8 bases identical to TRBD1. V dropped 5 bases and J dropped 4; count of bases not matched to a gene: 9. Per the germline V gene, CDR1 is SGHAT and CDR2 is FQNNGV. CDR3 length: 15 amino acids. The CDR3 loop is CASSPQGTGRYGYTF. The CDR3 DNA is TGTGCCAGCAGCCCGCAGGGGACAGGACGCTATGGCTACACCTTC.

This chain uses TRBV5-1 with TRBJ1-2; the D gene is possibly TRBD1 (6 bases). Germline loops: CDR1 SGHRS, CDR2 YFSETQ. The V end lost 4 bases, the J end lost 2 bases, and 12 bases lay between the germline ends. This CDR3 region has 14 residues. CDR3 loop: CASSTPGHNYGYTF. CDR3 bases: TGCGCCAGCAGCACACCGGGACACAACTATGGCTACACCTTC.

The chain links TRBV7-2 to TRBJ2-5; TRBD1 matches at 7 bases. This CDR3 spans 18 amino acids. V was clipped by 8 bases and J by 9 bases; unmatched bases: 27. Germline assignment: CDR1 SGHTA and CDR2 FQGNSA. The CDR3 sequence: CASGRTEQGWINGWAQYF. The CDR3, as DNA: TGTGCCAGCGGGAGAACTGAACAGGGGTGGATCAATGGGTGGGCCCAGTACTTC.

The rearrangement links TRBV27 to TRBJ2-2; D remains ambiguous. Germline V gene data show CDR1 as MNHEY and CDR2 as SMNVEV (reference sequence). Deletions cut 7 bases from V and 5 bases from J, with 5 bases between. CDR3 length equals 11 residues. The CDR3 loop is CASTRTGELFF. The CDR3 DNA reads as TGTGCCAGCACGCGGACCGGGGAGCTGTTTTTT.

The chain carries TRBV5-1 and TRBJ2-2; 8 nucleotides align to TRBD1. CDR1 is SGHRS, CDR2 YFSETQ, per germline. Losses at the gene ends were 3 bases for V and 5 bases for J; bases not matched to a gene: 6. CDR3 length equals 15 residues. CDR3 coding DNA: TGCGCCAGCAGCTCGCAGGGGGCGCGGACCGGGGAGCTGTTTTTT. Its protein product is CASSSQGARTGELFF.

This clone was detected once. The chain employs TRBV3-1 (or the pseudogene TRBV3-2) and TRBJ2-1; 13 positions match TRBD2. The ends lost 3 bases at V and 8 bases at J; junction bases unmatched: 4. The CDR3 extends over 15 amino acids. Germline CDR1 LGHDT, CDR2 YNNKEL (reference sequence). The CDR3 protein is CASSHGTSGADEQFF. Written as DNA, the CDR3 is TGTGCCAGCAGCCACGGGACTAGCGGGGCGGATGAGCAGTTCTTC.

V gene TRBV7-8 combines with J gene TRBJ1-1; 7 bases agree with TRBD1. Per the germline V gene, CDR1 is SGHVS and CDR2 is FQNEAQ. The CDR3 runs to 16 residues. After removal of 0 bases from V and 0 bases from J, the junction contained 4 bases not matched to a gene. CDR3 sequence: CASSLAGQMMNTEAFF. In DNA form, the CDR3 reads TGTGCCAGCAGCTTAGCGGGACAGATGATGAACACTGAAGCTTTCTTT.

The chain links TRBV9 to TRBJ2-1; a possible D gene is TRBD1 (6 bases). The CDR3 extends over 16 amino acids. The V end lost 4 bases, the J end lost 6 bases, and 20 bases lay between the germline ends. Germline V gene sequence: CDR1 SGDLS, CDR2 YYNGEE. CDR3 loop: CASSPQGWGYGNEQFF. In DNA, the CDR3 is TGTGCCAGCAGCCCCCAGGGGTGGGGTTATGGCAATGAGCAGTTCTTC. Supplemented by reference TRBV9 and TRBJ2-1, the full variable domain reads DSGVTQTPKHLITATGQRVTLRCSPRSGDLSVYWYQQSLDQGLQFLIQYYNGEERAKGNILERFSAQQFPDLHSELNLSSLELGDSALYFCASSPQGWGYGNEQFFGPGTRLTVL.

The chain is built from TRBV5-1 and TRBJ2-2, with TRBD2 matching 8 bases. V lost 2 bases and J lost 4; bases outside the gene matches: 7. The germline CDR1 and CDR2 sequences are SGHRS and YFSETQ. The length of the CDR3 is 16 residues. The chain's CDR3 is CASSFSGDSSTGELFF. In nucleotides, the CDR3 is TGCGCCAGCAGCTTTAGCGGGGACTCGAGCACCGGGGAGCTGTTTTTT.